Following are 2 T cell receptor beta chains from one sample sequenced in a study of human T cells and chemical hapten exposure. From the RACE reads, TCRdb called clonotypes with MiXCR, one entry per CDR3 protein. The sample yields tens of thousands of distinct CDR3 sequences, 13% to 15% seen once. Regarding time point: pre-sensitization, week 0. The treatment denotes: therapeutic diphenylcyclopropenone sensitization with weekly scalp DPC. The sample in question was whole blood, obtained in connection with sensitization to the hapten diphenylcyclopropenone (DPC). These receptors originate from a woman aged 45-59 years with alopecia areata. Some clones in this sample may be carry-over from other donors' samples.

The chain uses TRBV12-3 or TRBV12-4 and TRBJ2-3; 14 bases are shared with TRBD2. V shed 6 bases and J 5 bases; nucleotides not matched to a gene: 7. The CDR3 totals 16 residues. DNA for the CDR3: TGTGCCAGCAGCCGACGACTAGCGGGAGGGAAAGATACGCAGTATTTT. It is translated as CASSRRLAGGKDTQYF.

This clonotype appeared many times. V usage is TRBV29-1 and J usage is TRBJ2-4, with a tentative D call TRBD1 (6 bases). CDR1 is SQVTM, CDR2 ANQGSEA, per germline. This CDR3 spans 11 amino acids. V gave up 5 bases and J gave up 5 bases, with 7 bases separating them. This CDR3 is CSVHRENIQYF. CDR3 DNA: TGCAGCGTTCACAGGGAAAACATTCAGTACTTC.